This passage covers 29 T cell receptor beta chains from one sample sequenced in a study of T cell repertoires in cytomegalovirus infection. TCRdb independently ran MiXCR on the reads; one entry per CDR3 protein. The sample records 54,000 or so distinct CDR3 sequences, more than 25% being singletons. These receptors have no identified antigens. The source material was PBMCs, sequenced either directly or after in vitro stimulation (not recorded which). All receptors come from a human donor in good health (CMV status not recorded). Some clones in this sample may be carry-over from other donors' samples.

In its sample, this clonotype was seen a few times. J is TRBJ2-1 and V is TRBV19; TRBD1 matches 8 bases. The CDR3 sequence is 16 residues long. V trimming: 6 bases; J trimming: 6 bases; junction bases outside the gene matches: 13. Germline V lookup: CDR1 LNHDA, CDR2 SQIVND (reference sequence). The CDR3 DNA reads TGTGCCAGTAGCGTCCCCAACAGGGGGAGTCGCAATGAGCAGTTCTTC. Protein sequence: CASSVPNRGSRNEQFF. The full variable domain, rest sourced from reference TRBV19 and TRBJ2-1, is DGGITQSPKYLFRKEGQNVTLSCEQNLNHDAMYWYRQDPGQGLRLIYYSQIVNDFQKGDIAEGYSVSREKKESFPLTVTSAQKNPTAFYLCASSVPNRGSRNEQFFGPGTRLTVL.

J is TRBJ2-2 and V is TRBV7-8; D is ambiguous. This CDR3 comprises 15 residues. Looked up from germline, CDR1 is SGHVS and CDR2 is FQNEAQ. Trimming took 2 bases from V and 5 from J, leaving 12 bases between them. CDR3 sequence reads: CASSLIPLGTGELFF. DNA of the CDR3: TGTGCCAGCAGCTTAATACCCCTTGGGACCGGGGAGCTGTTTTTT.

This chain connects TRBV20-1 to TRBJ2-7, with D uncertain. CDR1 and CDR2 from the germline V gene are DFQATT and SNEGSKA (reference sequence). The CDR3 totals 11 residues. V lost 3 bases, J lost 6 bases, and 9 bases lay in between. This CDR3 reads CSASPLGEQYF. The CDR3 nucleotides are TGCAGTGCTAGCCCGTTGGGCGAGCAGTACTTC.

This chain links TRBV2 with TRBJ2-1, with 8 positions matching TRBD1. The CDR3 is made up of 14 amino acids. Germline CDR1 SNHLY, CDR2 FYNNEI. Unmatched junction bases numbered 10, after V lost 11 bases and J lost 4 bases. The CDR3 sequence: CAGWTGRTYNEQFF. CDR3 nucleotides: TGTGCCGGATGGACAGGGCGTACTTACAATGAGCAGTTCTTC.

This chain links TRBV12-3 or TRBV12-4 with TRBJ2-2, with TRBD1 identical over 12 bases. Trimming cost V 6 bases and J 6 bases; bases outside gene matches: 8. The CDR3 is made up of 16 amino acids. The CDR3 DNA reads TGTGCCAGCAGGAAGGGGACAGGGGGCCTCCCCGGGGAGCTGTTTTTT. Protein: CASRKGTGGLPGELFF.

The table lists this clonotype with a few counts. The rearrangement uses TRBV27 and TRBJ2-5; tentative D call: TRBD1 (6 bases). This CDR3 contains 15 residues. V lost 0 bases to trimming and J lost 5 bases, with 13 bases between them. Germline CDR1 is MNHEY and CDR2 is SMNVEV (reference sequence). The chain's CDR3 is CASSLSRGQWETQYF. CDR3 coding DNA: TGTGCCAGCAGTTTATCCAGGGGTCAGTGGGAGACCCAGTACTTC.

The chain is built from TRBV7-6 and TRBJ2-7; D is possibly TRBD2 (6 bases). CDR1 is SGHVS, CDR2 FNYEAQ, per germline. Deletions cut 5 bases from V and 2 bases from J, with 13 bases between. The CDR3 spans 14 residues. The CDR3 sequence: CASSPVEGTYEQYF. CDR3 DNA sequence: TGTGCCAGCAGCCCAGTGGAGGGAACCTACGAGCAGTACTTC. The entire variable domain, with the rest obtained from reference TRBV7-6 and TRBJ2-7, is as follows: GAGVSQSPRYKVTKRGQDVALRCDPISGHVSLYWYRQALGQGPEFLTYFNYEAQQDKSGLPNDRFSAERPEGSISTLTIQRTEQRDSAMYRCASSPVEGTYEQYFGPGTRLTVT.

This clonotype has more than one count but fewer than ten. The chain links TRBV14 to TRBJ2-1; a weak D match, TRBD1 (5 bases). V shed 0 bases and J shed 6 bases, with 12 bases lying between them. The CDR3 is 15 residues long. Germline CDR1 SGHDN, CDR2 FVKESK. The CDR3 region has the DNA TGTGCCAGCAGCCAAGAAAGAAGACAGCTCAATGAGCAGTTCTTC. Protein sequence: CASSQERRQLNEQFF.

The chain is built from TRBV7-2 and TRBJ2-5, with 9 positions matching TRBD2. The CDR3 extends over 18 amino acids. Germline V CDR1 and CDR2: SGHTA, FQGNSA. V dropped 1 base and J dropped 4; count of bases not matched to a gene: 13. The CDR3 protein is CASSLGVLGREGRETQYF. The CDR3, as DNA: TGTGCCAGCAGCTTAGGTGTCCTAGGGCGGGAGGGTCGAGAGACCCAGTACTTC.

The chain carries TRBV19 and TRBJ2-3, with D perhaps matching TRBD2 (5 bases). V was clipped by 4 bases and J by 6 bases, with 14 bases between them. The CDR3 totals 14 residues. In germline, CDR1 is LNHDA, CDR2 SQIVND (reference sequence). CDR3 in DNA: TGTGCCAGTAGTAGGAGGCTCACGGCGGATACGCAGTATTTT. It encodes CASSRRLTADTQYF.

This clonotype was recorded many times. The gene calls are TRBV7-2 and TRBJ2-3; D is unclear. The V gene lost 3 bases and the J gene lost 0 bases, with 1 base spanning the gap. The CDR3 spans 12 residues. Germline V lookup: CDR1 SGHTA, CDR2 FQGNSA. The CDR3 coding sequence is TGTGCCAGCAGCTTTAGCACAGATACGCAGTATTTT. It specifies CASSFSTDTQYF.

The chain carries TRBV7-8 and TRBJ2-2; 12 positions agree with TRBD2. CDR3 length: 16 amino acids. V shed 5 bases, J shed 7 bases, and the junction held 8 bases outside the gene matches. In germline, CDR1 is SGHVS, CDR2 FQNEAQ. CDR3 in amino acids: CASSIRLAGDGGELFF. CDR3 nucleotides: TGTGCCAGCAGCATAAGACTAGCGGGGGATGGCGGGGAGCTGTTTTTT.

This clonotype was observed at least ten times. CDR3 sequence: CASSFGGRGRTEAFF. The CDR3 bases are TGTGCCAGCAGTTTTGGGGGGAGAGGAAGGACTGAAGCTTTCTTT. V and J are TRBV12-3 or TRBV12-4 and TRBJ1-1, with a weak D call TRBD1 (5 bases). V gave up 3 bases and J gave up 5 bases, with 16 bases separating them. This CDR3 spans 15 amino acids.

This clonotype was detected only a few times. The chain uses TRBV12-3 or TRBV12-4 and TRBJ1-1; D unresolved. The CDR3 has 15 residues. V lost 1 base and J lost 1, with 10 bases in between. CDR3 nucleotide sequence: TGTGCCAGCAGTTTAGGTGGGGTACCGAACACTGAAGCTTTCTTT. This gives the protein CASSLGGVPNTEAFF.

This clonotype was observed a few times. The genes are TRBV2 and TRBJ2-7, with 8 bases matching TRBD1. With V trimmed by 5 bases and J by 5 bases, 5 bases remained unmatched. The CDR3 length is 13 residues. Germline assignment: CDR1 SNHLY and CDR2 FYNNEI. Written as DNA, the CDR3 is TGTGCCAGCAGTTGGACAGGGACAAACGAGCAGTACTTC. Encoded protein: CASSWTGTNEQYF.

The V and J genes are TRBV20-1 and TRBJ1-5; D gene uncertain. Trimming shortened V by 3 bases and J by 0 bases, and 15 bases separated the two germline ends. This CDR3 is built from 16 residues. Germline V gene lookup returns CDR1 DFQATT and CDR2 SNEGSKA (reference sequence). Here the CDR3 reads CSARFRAAHSNQPQHF. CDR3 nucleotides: TGCAGTGCTAGGTTTAGGGCAGCCCATAGCAATCAGCCCCAGCATTTT.

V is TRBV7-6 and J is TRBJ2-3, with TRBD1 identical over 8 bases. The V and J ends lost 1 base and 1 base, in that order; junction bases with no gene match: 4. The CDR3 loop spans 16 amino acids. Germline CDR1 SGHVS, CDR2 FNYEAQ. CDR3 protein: CASSLVDREGTDTQYF. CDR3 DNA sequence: TGTGCCAGCAGCTTAGTGGACAGGGAGGGCACAGATACGCAGTATTTT. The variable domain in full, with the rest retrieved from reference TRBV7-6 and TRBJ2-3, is GAGVSQSPRYKVTKRGQDVALRCDPISGHVSLYWYRQALGQGPEFLTYFNYEAQQDKSGLPNDRFSAERPEGSISTLTIQRTEQRDSAMYRCASSLVDREGTDTQYFGPGTRLTVL.

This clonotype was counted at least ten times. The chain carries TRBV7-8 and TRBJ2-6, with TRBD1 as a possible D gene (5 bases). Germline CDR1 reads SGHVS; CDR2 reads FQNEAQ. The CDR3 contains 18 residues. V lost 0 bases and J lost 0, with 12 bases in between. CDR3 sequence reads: CASSLARRVSSGANVLTF. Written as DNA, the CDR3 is TGTGCCAGCAGCTTAGCCCGCAGGGTGAGCTCTGGGGCCAACGTCCTGACTTTC.

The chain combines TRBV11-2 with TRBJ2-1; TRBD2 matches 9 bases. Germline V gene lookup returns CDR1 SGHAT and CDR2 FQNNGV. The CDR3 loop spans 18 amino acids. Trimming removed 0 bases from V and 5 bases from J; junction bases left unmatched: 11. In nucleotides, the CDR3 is TGTGCCAGCAGCTTAGATCTGTTTTGGCTAGCGGGGAACAATGAGCAGTTCTTC. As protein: CASSLDLFWLAGNNEQFF.

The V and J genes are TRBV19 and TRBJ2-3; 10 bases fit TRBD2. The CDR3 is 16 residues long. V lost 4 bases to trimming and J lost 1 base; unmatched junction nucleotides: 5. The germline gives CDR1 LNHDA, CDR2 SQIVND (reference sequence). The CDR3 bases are TGTGCCAGTAGTAGTGCCGGGACTAGCGGCACAGATACGCAGTATTTT. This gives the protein CASSSAGTSGTDTQYF. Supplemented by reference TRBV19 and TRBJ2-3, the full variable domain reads DGGITQSPKYLFRKEGQNVTLSCEQNLNHDAMYWYRQDPGQGLRLIYYSQIVNDFQKGDIAEGYSVSREKKESFPLTVTSAQKNPTAFYLCASSSAGTSGTDTQYFGPGTRLTVL.

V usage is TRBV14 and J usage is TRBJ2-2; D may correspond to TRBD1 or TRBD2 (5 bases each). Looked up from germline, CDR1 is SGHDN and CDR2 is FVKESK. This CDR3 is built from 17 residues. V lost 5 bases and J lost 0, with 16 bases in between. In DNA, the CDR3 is TGTGCCAGCAGCAAAGTCGGGGCCCTAGCGAACACCGGGGAGCTGTTTTTT. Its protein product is CASSKVGALANTGELFF.

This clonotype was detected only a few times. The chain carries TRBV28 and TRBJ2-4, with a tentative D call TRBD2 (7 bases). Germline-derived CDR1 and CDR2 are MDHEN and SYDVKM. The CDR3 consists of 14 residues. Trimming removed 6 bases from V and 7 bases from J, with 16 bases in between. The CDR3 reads CASSLGGAGNIQYF. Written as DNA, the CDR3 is TGTGCCAGCAGCCTTGGGGGGGCCGGGAACATTCAGTACTTC.

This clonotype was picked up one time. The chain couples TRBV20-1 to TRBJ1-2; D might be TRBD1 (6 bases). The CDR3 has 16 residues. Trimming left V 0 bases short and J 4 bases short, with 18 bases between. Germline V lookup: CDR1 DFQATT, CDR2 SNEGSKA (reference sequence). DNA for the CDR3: TGCAGTGCTAGAGATACTTACCGGGGGGCTGCCTATGGCTACACCTTC. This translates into CSARDTYRGAAYGYTF.

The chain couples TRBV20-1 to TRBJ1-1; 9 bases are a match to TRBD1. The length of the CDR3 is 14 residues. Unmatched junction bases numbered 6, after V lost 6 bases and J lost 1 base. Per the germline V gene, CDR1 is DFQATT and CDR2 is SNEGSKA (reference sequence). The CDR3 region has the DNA TGCAGTGCCGACAGGGGGATGTGGAACACTGAAGCTTTCTTT. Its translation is CSADRGMWNTEAFF.

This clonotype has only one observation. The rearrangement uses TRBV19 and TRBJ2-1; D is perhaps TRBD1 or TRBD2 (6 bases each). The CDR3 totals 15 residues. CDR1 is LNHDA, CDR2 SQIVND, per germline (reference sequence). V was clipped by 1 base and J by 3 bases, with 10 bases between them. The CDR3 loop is CASSIGGADYNEQFF. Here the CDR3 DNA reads TGTGCCAGTAGTATAGGGGGGGCTGACTACAATGAGCAGTTCTTC. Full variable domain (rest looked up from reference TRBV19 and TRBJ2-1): DGGITQSPKYLFRKEGQNVTLSCEQNLNHDAMYWYRQDPGQGLRLIYYSQIVNDFQKGDIAEGYSVSREKKESFPLTVTSAQKNPTAFYLCASSIGGADYNEQFFGPGTRLTVL.

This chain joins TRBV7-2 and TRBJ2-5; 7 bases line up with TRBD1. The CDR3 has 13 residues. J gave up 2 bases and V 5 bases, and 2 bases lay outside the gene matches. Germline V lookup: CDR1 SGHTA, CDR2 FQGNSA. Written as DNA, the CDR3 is TGTGCCAGCAGCCCGGACAGGCAAGAGACCCAGTACTTC. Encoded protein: CASSPDRQETQYF.

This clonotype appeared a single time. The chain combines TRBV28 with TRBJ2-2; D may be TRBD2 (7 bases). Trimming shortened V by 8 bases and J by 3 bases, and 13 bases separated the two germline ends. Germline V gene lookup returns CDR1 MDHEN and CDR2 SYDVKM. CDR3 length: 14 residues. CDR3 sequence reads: CASGWGGYTGELFF. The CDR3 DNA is TGTGCCAGCGGGTGGGGGGGCTACACCGGGGAGCTGTTTTTT.

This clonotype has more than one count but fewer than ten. The CDR3 is CASSANRVGVQPQHF. CDR3 nucleotide sequence: TGTGCCAGCAGCGCGAACAGGGTCGGGGTTCAGCCCCAGCATTTT. The rearrangement uses TRBV7-2 and TRBJ1-5; TRBD1 might be the D (6 bases). The V end was cut by 5 bases, the J end by 6 bases, with 17 bases between. In germline, CDR1 is SGHTA, CDR2 FQGNSA. The CDR3 sequence is 15 residues long.

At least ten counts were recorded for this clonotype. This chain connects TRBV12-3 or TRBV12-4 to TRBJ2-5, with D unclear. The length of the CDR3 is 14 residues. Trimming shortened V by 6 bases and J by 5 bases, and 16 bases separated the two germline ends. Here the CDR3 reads CASRSARVWETQYF. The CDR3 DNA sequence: TGTGCCAGCAGGTCGGCTAGAGTTTGGGAGACCCAGTACTTC.